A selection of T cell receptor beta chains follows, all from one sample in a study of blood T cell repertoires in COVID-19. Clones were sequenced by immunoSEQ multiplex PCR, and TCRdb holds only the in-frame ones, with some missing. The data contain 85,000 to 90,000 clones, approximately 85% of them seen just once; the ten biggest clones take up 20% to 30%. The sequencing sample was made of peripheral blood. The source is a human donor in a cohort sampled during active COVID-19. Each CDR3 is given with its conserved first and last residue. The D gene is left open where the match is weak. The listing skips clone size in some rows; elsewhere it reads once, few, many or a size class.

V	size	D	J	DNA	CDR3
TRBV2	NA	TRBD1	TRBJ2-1	TGTGCCAGCAGTTGGGACAGGGGGGACAATGAGCAGTTCTTC	CASSWDRGDNEQFF
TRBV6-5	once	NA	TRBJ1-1	TGTGCCAGCAGTTACTCGGACGGGGACACTGAAGCTTTCTTT	CASSYSDGDTEAFF
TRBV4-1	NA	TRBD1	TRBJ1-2	TGCGCCAGCAGCCACGGCGGGACGGACAGGGACGGCTACACCTTC	CASSHGGTDRDGYTF
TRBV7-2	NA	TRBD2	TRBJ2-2	TGTGCCAGCAGCCTTCTAGCGGCAGCGAACACCGGGGAGCTGTTTTTT	CASSLLAAANTGELFF
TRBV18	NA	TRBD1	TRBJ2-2	TGTGCCAGCTCACCACGACAGGGAAACACCGGGGAGCTGTTTTTT	CASSPRQGNTGELFF
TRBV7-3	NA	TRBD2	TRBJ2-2	TGTGCCAGCAGCCAGCGAGCACTAGCGGTAAAACTTCTCACCGGGGAGCTGTTTTTT	CASSQRALAVKLLTGELFF
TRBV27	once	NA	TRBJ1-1	TGTGCCAGCAGTGGGGCGGGGCCCTACACTGAAGCTTTCTTT	CASSGAGPYTEAFF
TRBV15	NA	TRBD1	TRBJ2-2	TGTGCCACCAGCAGAGCGCGACCGGGACAGGGGACCGGGGAGCTGTTTTTT	CATSRARPGQGTGELFF
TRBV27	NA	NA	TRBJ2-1	TGTGCCAGCAGCCCCTCCGGGAGTTTTTCCTACAATGAGCAGTTCTTC	CASSPSGSFSYNEQFF
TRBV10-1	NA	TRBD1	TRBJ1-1	TGCGCCAGTAGGACAGGGGCCTCTGGTGAAGCTTTCTTT	CASRTGASGEAFF
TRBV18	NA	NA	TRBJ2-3	TGTGCCAGCTCACCTACCCTCTTGACAACTAGCACAGATACGCAGTATTTT	CASSPTLLTTSTDTQYF
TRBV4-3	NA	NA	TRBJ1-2	TGCGCCAGCAGCCAAGATCGCGGCAGCCCCTATGGCTACACCTTC	CASSQDRGSPYGYTF
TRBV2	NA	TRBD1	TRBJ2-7	TGTGCCAGCAGTCCCGGGACAGGGCCCTACGAGCAGTACTTC	CASSPGTGPYEQYF
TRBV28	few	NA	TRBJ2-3	TGTGCCAGCAGTTTATCCCACTGGGGCGGGATCACAGATACGCAGTATTTT	CASSLSHWGGITDTQYF
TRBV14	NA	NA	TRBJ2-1	TGTGCCAGCAGCCTAACCCAAGGAGCCCACAATGAGCAGTTCTTC	CASSLTQGAHNEQFF
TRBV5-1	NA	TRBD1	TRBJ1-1	TGCGCCACCTCAAGGGGGCAGGGGGACACTGAAGCTTTCTTT	CATSRGQGDTEAFF
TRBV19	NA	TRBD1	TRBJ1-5	TGTGCCAGTAGAAAGGGACAGGGCATAGGTCAGCCCCAGCATTTT	CASRKGQGIGQPQHF
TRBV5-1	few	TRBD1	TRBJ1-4	TGCGCCAGCAGCAGAAGACAGGGCACTAATGAAAAACTGTTTTTT	CASSRRQGTNEKLFF
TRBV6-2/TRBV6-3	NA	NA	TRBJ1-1	TGTGCCAGCAGCCCCCGGGGGAGGAACACTGAAGCTTTCTTT	CASSPRGRNTEAFF
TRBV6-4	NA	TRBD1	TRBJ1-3	TGTGCCAGCAGTGGCGGGGTACAGGGGACACGACGTCTAGACACCATATATTTT	CASSGGVQGTRRLDTIYF
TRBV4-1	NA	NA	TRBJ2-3	TGCGCCAGCAGCCAAGAGGCCAAGGGGTTCGTCGCAGATACGCAGTATTTT	CASSQEAKGFVADTQYF
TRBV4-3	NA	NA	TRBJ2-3	TGCGCCAGCAGCCAAGAAGCCCCCACGGGAACCTTAGATACGCAGTATTTT	CASSQEAPTGTLDTQYF
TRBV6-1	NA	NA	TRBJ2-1	TGTGCCAGCAGTGAAGCGCGGCGGTTGAGCTCCTACAATGAGCAGTTCTTC	CASSEARRLSSYNEQFF
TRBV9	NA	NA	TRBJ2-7	TGTGCCAGCAGCGGGGGTAGGGGCGCGAACGAGCAGTACTTC	CASSGGRGANEQYF
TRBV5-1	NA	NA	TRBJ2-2	TGCGCCAGCAGCGTCAGGTCGAACACCGGGGAGCTGTTTTTT	CASSVRSNTGELFF
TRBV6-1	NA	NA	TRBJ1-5	TGTGCCAGCAGTGAACAAGGGGGAGGCAATCAGCCCCAGCATTTT	CASSEQGGGNQPQHF
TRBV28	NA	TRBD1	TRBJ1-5	TGTGCCAGCAGCCCTTCCCGACAGGGAGGCAATCAGCCCCAGCATTTT	CASSPSRQGGNQPQHF